The rows below give T cell receptor beta chains drawn from one sample of a study of T cell responses to AZD1222 COVID-19 vaccine. This table comes from immunoSEQ multiplex PCR, and its TCRdb copy is limited to in-frame clones, with some not included. The repertoire holds 150,000 to 200,000 clones, with over 85% as singletons. The sequenced sample was peripheral blood, obtained 28 days after the second AZD1222 dose. All receptors come from an adult who received the AZD1222 COVID-19 vaccine. Each CDR3 is given with its conserved first and last residue. The D gene is left open where the match is weak. Only part of the rows carry a size: once, few, many, or a class if the clone is expanded.

size	V	J	D	DNA	CDR3
-	TRBV2	TRBJ2-3	TRBD1	TGTGCCAGCAGTCGCTACAGGGGGTCAGATACGCAGTATTTT	CASSRYRGSDTQYF
-	TRBV12-5	TRBJ1-5	-	TGTGCTAGTGGTTTGGTTTTGGGACCGCGCAATCAGCCCCAGCATTTT	CASGLVLGPRNQPQHF
-	TRBV15	TRBJ1-5	TRBD1	TGTGCCACCGGACAGGGCCGCAATCAGCCCCAGCATTTT	CATGQGRNQPQHF
-	TRBV2	TRBJ1-1	-	TGTGCCAGCAGTGGCACCCTGGGGGCTTTCTTT	CASSGTLGAFF
-	TRBV19	TRBJ1-3	TRBD1	TGTGCCAGTCTCTCGACGAGGGGGCTAAGGGACACCATATATTTT	CASLSTRGLRDTIYF
-	TRBV5-1	TRBJ2-2	-	TGCGCCAGCAGCTTGCTGCCAGGGGCCAACACCGGGGAGCTGTTTTTT	CASSLLPGANTGELFF
-	TRBV11-3	TRBJ1-6	-	TGTGCCAGCAGCTTAGGTTCAGGTTCACCCCTCCACTTT	CASSLGSGSPLHF
-	TRBV3-1/TRBV3-2	TRBJ2-1	TRBD1	TGTGCCAGCAGCCGACAGGGTCGGGGCTACAATGAGCAGTTCTTC	CASSRQGRGYNEQFF
-	TRBV15	TRBJ1-5	-	TGTGCCACCAGCACGGCTCTCAGCCACAATCAGCCCCAGCATTTT	CATSTALSHNQPQHF
-	TRBV7-9	TRBJ1-4	-	TGTGCCAGCAGCCTAGGGGAAGGGGAAATAAACGAAAAACTGTTTTTT	CASSLGEGEINEKLFF
once	TRBV30	TRBJ2-2	TRBD1	TGTGCCTGGAGTCCTGATTGGGACAGGGGGCCAGGGGAGCTGTTTTTT	CAWSPDWDRGPGELFF
-	TRBV2	TRBJ2-1	-	TGTGCCAGCAACCAGGAGGGAGGAGGTGACAATGAGCAGTTCTTC	CASNQEGGGDNEQFF
-	TRBV3-1/TRBV3-2	TRBJ2-2	-	TGTGCCAGCAGCCAAGATTATGGGCAGGGGACCGGGGAGCTGTTTTTT	CASSQDYGQGTGELFF
-	TRBV5-1	TRBJ2-3	-	TGCGCCAGCAGCTTGTTAGGGACAGATACGCAGTATTTT	CASSLLGTDTQYF
-	TRBV6-6	TRBJ1-2	-	TGTGCCAGCAGTCCTCGGGACATCCGCTATGGCTACACCTTC	CASSPRDIRYGYTF
-	TRBV6-5	TRBJ2-7	TRBD2	TGTGCCAGCGGGGTAGGACTAGTGAAGTCCTACGAGCAGTACTTC	CASGVGLVKSYEQYF
-	TRBV3-1/TRBV3-2	TRBJ1-1	TRBD1	TGTGCCAGCAGCCAGGCGGGCAGGGGGTTCACTGAAGCTTTCTTT	CASSQAGRGFTEAFF
-	TRBV6-5	TRBJ1-1	-	TGTGCCAGCAGTTACTCGGGGGCGAGGGACACTGAAGCTTTCTTT	CASSYSGARDTEAFF
-	TRBV18	TRBJ1-4	-	TGTGCCAGCTCACCACTACTACAGACCCAGCCCAGAGGGGAAAAACTGTTTTTT	CASSPLLQTQPRGEKLFF
once	TRBV6-1	TRBJ1-6	TRBD1	TGTGCCAGCAGTGGCCAAGCCGGGACAGGGATTAATTCACCCCTCCACTTT	CASSGQAGTGINSPLHF
-	TRBV11-2	TRBJ2-5	-	TGTGCCAGCAGCTTCCGGGCCCGAGAGACCCAGTACTTC	CASSFRARETQYF